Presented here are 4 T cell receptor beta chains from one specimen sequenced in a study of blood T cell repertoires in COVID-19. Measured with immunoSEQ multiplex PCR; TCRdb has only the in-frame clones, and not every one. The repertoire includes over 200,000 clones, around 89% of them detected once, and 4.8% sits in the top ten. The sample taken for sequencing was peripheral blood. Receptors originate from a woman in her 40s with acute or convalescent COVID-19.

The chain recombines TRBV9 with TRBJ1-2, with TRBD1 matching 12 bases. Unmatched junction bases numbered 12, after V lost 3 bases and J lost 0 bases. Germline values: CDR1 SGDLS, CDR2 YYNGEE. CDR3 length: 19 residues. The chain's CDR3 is CASSATPGTGGRPNYGYTF. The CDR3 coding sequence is TGTGCCAGCAGCGCCACGCCCGGGACAGGGGGCCGCCCTAACTATGGCTACACCTTC.

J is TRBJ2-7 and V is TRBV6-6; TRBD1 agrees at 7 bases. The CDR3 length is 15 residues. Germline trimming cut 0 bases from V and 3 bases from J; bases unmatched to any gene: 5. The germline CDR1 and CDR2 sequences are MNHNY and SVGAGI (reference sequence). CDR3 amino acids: CASSYSSRDSYEQYV. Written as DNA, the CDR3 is TGTGCCAGCAGTTACTCCTCGAGGGACAGCTACGAGCAGTACGTC.

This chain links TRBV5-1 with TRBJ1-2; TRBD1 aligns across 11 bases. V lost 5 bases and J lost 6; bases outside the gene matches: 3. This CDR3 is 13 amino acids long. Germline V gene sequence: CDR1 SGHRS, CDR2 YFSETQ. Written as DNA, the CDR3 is TGCGCCAGCAGTTGGACAGGGGGCGATGGCTACACCTTC. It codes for CASSWTGGDGYTF.

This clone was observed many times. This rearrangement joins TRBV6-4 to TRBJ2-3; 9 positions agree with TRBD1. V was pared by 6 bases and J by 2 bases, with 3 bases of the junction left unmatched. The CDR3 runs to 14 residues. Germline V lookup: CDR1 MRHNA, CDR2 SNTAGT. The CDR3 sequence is CASSGTGSTDTQYF. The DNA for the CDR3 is TGTGCCAGCAGCGGGACAGGGTCCACAGATACGCAGTATTTT.